These T cell receptor beta chains were read from a single sample in a study of blood T cell repertoires in COVID-19. Profiled with immunoSEQ multiplex PCR; TCRdb holds only in-frame clones, not every one. This table holds over 200,000 clones, 84% found once. Sequenced material: peripheral blood. Receptor source: a man aged 35 to 55 who had recovered from COVID-19. Both conserved end residues are part of each CDR3. The D gene is left open where the match is weak. Clone size is not always given. Where it is, it says once, few, many or a class for expanded clones.

TRBJ2-5	.	TRBV19	TRBD2	TGTGCCAGTAGTCCCCTAGCGGGGGAGACCCAGTACTTC	CASSPLAGETQYF
TRBJ2-2	once	TRBV2	.	TGTGCCAGCACCCCACAGCTCAACGGGGAGCTGTTTTTT	CASTPQLNGELFF
TRBJ1-1	.	TRBV7-9	.	TGTGCCAGCAGCTTACAGGTTATGAACACTGAAGCTTTCTTT	CASSLQVMNTEAFF
TRBJ2-2	.	TRBV7-8	TRBD1	TGTGCCAGCAGCTTTAGGGACAGGGACACCGGGGAGCTGTTTTTT	CASSFRDRDTGELFF
TRBJ1-6	.	TRBV30	.	TGTGCCTGGAGTACCCCCGGTGACCCAACTAAAAGGTCCTATAATTCACCCCTCCACTTT	CAWSTPGDPTKRSYNSPLHF
TRBJ2-1	.	TRBV25-1	TRBD2	TGTGCCAGCAGTTTAGCGGGACGAGACAATGAGCAGTTCTTC	CASSLAGRDNEQFF
TRBJ2-7	.	TRBV27	TRBD2	TGTGCCAGCAGTTCACTGACTAGCGGGAAAAACTACGAGCAGTACTTC	CASSSLTSGKNYEQYF
TRBJ2-7	.	TRBV7-9	.	TGTGCCAGCAGCTTGACATCCGAGCAGTACTTC	CASSLTSEQYF
TRBJ1-1	.	TRBV9	TRBD1	TGTGCCAGCAGCGTAGACGGGCAGGGGGGCACTGAAGCTTTCTTT	CASSVDGQGGTEAFF
TRBJ2-5	.	TRBV7-2	.	TGTGCCAGCAGCCCCGCGGGGTCAGAGACCCAGTACTTC	CASSPAGSETQYF